Following are 8 T cell receptor beta chains from one sample sequenced in a study of cytomegalovirus exposure and HLA in healthy donors. Primers included in the PCR were 60 Vbeta and 13 Jbeta primers. The data were produced by immunoSEQ multiplex PCR, yet TCRdb's version contains in-frame clones alone and is incomplete. The sample has roughly 120,000 clones, 76% seen once. Sequenced material: PBMCs. The receptors come from a young man in good health and CMV-seropositive.

This clone showed up just a few times. The CDR3 DNA sequence: TGTGCCAGCAGTGAGGAGGGTAGCGGGGCATTCTACAATGAGCAGTTCTTC. It codes for CASSEEGSGAFYNEQFF. V usage is TRBV2 and J usage is TRBJ2-1; 8 bases agree with TRBD2. The CDR3 contains 17 residues. Germline trimming cut 3 bases from V and 3 bases from J; bases unmatched to any gene: 10. The germline V gene has CDR1 SNHLY and CDR2 FYNNEI. Using reference TRBV2 and TRBJ2-1 for the parts outside the CDR3, the full variable domain is EPEVTQTPSHQVTQMGQEVILRCVPISNHLYFYWYRQILGQKVEFLVSFYNNEISEKSEIFDDQFSVERPDGSNFTLKIRSTKLEDSAMYFCASSEEGSGAFYNEQFFGPGTRLTVL.

This sequence joins TRBV7-3 and TRBJ2-3, with TRBD2 matching 7 bases. The trim removed 6 bases at V and 5 bases at J, leaving 11 bases unmatched. This CDR3 region has 15 residues. Germline loops: CDR1 SGHTA, CDR2 FQGTGA. In DNA form, the CDR3 reads TGTGCCAGCAGAACGGGGGGTGGGAACGGAGATACGCAGTATTTT. It yields the protein CASRTGGGNGDTQYF.

The chain employs TRBV19 and TRBJ1-2; no reliable D call. V dropped 7 bases and J dropped 6 bases, with 15 bases sitting between them. From germline, CDR1 is LNHDA and CDR2 SQIVND (reference sequence). This CDR3 is built from 13 residues. This CDR3 is CASTPRVVDGYTF. CDR3 in DNA: TGTGCCAGTACCCCCCGGGTTGTGGATGGCTACACCTTC.

The chain couples TRBV28 to TRBJ1-2; D is possibly TRBD1 (5 bases). The CDR3 covers 15 residues. Germline values: CDR1 MDHEN, CDR2 SYDVKM. The V end lost 1 base, the J end lost 2 bases, and 11 bases lay between the germline ends. CDR3 sequence: CASSLFGGSNYGYTF. The CDR3 DNA reads as TGTGCCAGCAGTTTATTCGGGGGATCCAACTATGGCTACACCTTC.

The V gene is TRBV29-1, the J gene TRBJ1-2; 7 bases match TRBD1. The CDR3 covers 13 residues. V lost 2 bases to trimming and J lost 7 bases; unmatched junction nucleotides: 7. CDR1 and CDR2 from the germline V gene are SQVTM and ANQGSEA. The CDR3 region is CSVETLGGGGYTF. CDR3 bases: TGCAGCGTTGAAACTTTAGGGGGCGGTGGCTACACCTTC.

This clone showed up just a few times. The V gene is TRBV2, the J gene TRBJ2-7, with 8 positions matching TRBD1. The CDR3 consists of 14 residues. V shed 5 bases, J shed 0 bases, and the junction held 3 bases outside the gene matches. Germline lookup yields CDR1 SNHLY and CDR2 FYNNEI. As DNA, the CDR3 is TGTGCCAGCAGTTCCGGGACAGGCTCCTACGAGCAGTACTTC. Residues: CASSSGTGSYEQYF.

This chain links TRBV11-2 with TRBJ1-2; no clear D gene. CDR1 SGHAT and CDR2 FQNNGV come from the germline V gene. The ends were cut back, 1 base at V and 3 bases at J, with 9 bases in the middle. CDR3 length equals 14 residues. The CDR3 region is CASSLGIRDYGYTF. Written as DNA, the CDR3 is TGTGCCAGCAGCTTAGGTATTAGAGACTATGGCTACACCTTC.

The rearrangement joins TRBV9 to TRBJ2-5; 10 nucleotides line up with TRBD1. CDR3 length equals 16 residues. Unmatched junction bases numbered 10, after V lost 4 bases and J lost 4 bases. The germline V gene encodes CDR1 SGDLS and CDR2 YYNGEE. CDR3 in amino acids: CASSPPDRGERETQYF. The CDR3 nucleotides are TGTGCCAGCAGCCCCCCGGACAGGGGGGAGAGAGAGACCCAGTACTTC.